This is a list of T cell receptor beta chains from one sample in a study of breast tumors, draining lymph nodes, adjacent tissues. One entry per CDR3 protein results from TCRdb running MiXCR on the multiplex PCR reads. The sample holds 290,000 or so distinct CDR3 sequences, 30% to 35% seen once. The sample was axillary lymph node tissue. These receptors were collected from a female donor with breast cancer. Some clones in this sample may be carry-over from other donors' samples. The CDR3 runs from the conserved cysteine through the conserved F or W. Fields, in order: clone size, D gene, J gene, V gene, CDR3 protein, CDR3 DNA. The D gene is left open where the match is weak. Only some rows state a clone size, as once, few, many or a class for expanded clones.

size: many; D: TRBD1; J: TRBJ2-5; V: TRBV29-1; CDR3: CSVLTGGVGETQYF; DNA: TGCAGCGTCTTGACAGGGGGAGTGGGAGAGACCCAGTACTTC
size: many; D: TRBD2; J: TRBJ2-1; V: TRBV20-1; CDR3: CSARDNKGTSGSYNEQFF; DNA: TGCAGTGCTAGAGATAATAAGGGGACTAGCGGGAGCTACAATGAGCAGTTCTTC
size: many; D: .; J: TRBJ1-5; V: TRBV12-3/TRBV12-4; CDR3: CASRLRGTESQPQHF; DNA: TGTGCCAGCAGACTACGGGGCACGGAAAGTCAGCCCCAGCATTTT
size: many; D: .; J: TRBJ1-5; V: TRBV5-8; CDR3: CASSEGQSNQPQHF; DNA: TGTGCCAGCAGCGAAGGACAGAGCAATCAGCCCCAGCATTTT
size: .; D: TRBD2; J: TRBJ2-2; V: TRBV2; CDR3: CASIGLAGGIKNTGELFF; DNA: TGTGCCAGCATTGGACTAGCGGGAGGGATTAAGAACACCGGGGAGCTGTTTTTT
size: many; D: .; J: TRBJ1-4; V: TRBV12-3/TRBV12-4; CDR3: CASSPYYEKLFF; DNA: TGTGCCAGCAGCCCGTATTATGAAAAACTGTTTTTT
size: many; D: TRBD2; J: TRBJ2-7; V: TRBV9; CDR3: CASSSGGGRAYEQYF; DNA: TGTGCCAGCAGCTCCGGGGGAGGGAGGGCCTACGAGCAGTACTTC
size: .; D: TRBD2; J: TRBJ2-5; V: TRBV5-1; CDR3: CASRLGLAEDTQYF; DNA: TGCGCCAGCAGGCTCGGACTAGCGGAAGACACCCAGTACTTC
size: many; D: TRBD1; J: TRBJ1-5; V: TRBV19; CDR3: CASSRQGGRQPQHF; DNA: TGTGCCAGCAGCAGACAGGGGGGCCGTCAGCCCCAGCATTTT
size: many; D: .; J: TRBJ2-1; V: TRBV20-1; CDR3: CSAAVRAYNEQFF; DNA: TGCAGTGCTGCGGTTAGGGCCTACAATGAGCAGTTCTTC
size: many; D: .; J: TRBJ1-3; V: TRBV12-3/TRBV12-4; CDR3: CASRLQGGGNTIYF; DNA: TGTGCCAGCAGGCTACAGGGCGGTGGAAACACCATATATTTT
size: many; D: TRBD2; J: TRBJ2-3; V: TRBV7-7; CDR3: CASSAGLAGLDTQYF; DNA: TGTGCTAGCAGCGCCGGACTAGCGGGATTGGATACGCAGTATTTT
size: many; D: .; J: TRBJ1-2; V: TRBV20-1; CDR3: CSASHGINYGYTF; DNA: TGCAGTGCTAGTCATGGGATCAACTATGGCTACACCTTC
size: many; D: TRBD2; J: TRBJ2-5; V: TRBV20-1; CDR3: CSATPLAGGAQETQYF; DNA: TGCAGTGCTACCCCGCTAGCGGGAGGGGCCCAAGAGACCCAGTACTTC
size: .; D: .; J: TRBJ1-5; V: TRBV5-5; CDR3: CASSLGGRVLRPQHF; DNA: TGTGCCAGCAGCTTGGGGGGCAGAGTACTTCGGCCCCAGCATTTT
size: once; D: TRBD2; J: TRBJ2-5; V: TRBV25-1; CDR3: CASSDNLGGAAGEGRETQYF; DNA: TGTGCCAGCAGTGATAATCTAGGGGGAGCAGCGGGAGAGGGGAGAGAGACCCAGTACTTC
size: .; D: .; J: TRBJ2-7; V: TRBV4-1; CDR3: CASSQALLGGFSYEQYF; DNA: TGCGCCAGCAGCCAAGCATTGTTGGGGGGTTTCTCCTACGAGCAGTACTTC
size: many; D: .; J: TRBJ2-2; V: TRBV24-1; CDR3: CATSDPTGELFF; DNA: TGTGCCACCAGTGATCCCACCGGGGAGCTGTTTTTT
size: many; D: .; J: TRBJ2-3; V: TRBV11-2; CDR3: CASSRRGAGTDTQYF; DNA: TGTGCCAGCAGCCGAAGAGGTGCGGGCACAGATACGCAGTATTTT
size: many; D: TRBD1; J: TRBJ1-1; V: TRBV7-2; CDR3: CASSSLDRGGNTEAFF; DNA: TGTGCCAGCAGCTCCTTAGACAGGGGAGGGAACACTGAAGCTTTCTTT
size: once; D: TRBD1; J: TRBJ2-7; V: TRBV7-2; CDR3: CASSFRSGTGYYEQYF; DNA: TGTGCCAGCAGCTTCCGGTCCGGGACAGGGTACTACGAGCAGTACTTC
size: many; D: .; J: TRBJ1-4; V: TRBV4-1; CDR3: CASSQEQGNTNEKLFF; DNA: TGCGCCAGCAGCCAAGAGCAGGGGAACACTAATGAAAAACTGTTTTTT
size: .; D: TRBD1; J: TRBJ1-5; V: TRBV6-2/TRBV6-3; CDR3: CASKHRGHQPQHF; DNA: TGTGCCAGCAAACACAGGGGTCATCAGCCCCAGCATTTT
size: .; D: TRBD2; J: TRBJ2-5; V: TRBV11-2; CDR3: CASSLRGLAEVQETQYF; DNA: TGTGCCAGCAGCTTACGGGGACTAGCGGAAGTACAAGAGACCCAGTACTTC
size: many; D: .; J: TRBJ2-1; V: TRBV20-1; CDR3: CSARKSRAYNEQFF; DNA: TGCAGTGCCCGAAAAAGCCGGGCCTACAATGAGCAGTTCTTC
size: .; D: .; J: TRBJ1-3; V: TRBV27; CDR3: CASRRNGGRNTIYF; DNA: TGTGCCAGCAGGAGGAACGGGGGAAGAAACACCATATATTTT
size: .; D: TRBD1; J: TRBJ2-3; V: TRBV7-8; CDR3: CASSQNQGADTQYF; DNA: TGTGCCAGCAGCCAGAACCAGGGGGCAGATACGCAGTATTTT
size: .; D: TRBD1; J: TRBJ2-1; V: TRBV10-2; CDR3: CASTGTGNEQFF; DNA: TGCGCCAGCACCGGGACAGGGAATGAGCAGTTCTTC
size: many; D: TRBD2; J: TRBJ2-1; V: TRBV11-2; CDR3: CASSIAGGPVREQFF; DNA: TGTGCCAGCAGCATAGCGGGAGGGCCGGTACGAGAGCAGTTCTTC
size: .; D: TRBD1; J: TRBJ2-5; V: TRBV4-2; CDR3: CASSVTGATQYF; DNA: TGTGCCAGCAGCGTCACAGGGGCGACCCAGTACTTC
size: many; D: .; J: TRBJ2-3; V: TRBV2; CDR3: CASSDDRGSDTQYF; DNA: TGTGCCAGCAGTGATGATCGGGGTTCAGATACGCAGTATTTT
size: many; D: TRBD2; J: TRBJ2-7; V: TRBV7-2; CDR3: CASSNSGSPLYEQYF; DNA: TGTGCCAGCAGCAATAGCGGGAGCCCACTTTACGAGCAGTACTTC
size: .; D: .; J: TRBJ2-5; V: TRBV28; CDR3: CASSKKGGKDF; DNA: TGTGCCAGCAGTAAGAAGGGCGGGAAGGACTTC
size: .; D: .; J: TRBJ2-3; V: TRBV5-1; CDR3: CASSFRVGTQYF; DNA: TGCGCCAGCAGCTTCAGAGTAGGTACGCAGTATTTT
size: many; D: .; J: TRBJ2-1; V: TRBV15; CDR3: CATSIAGEQFF; DNA: TGTGCCACCAGCATTGCGGGTGAGCAGTTCTTC
size: .; D: .; J: TRBJ1-5; V: TRBV20-1; CDR3: CSARGAEETQHF; DNA: TGCAGTGCTAGGGGAGCGGAAGAGACCCAGCATTTT
size: .; D: .; J: TRBJ1-1; V: TRBV5-1; CDR3: CASSLEGTMNTEAFF; DNA: TGCGCCAGCAGCTTGGAGGGGACAATGAACACTGAAGCTTTCTTT
size: few; D: TRBD1; J: TRBJ2-5; V: TRBV18; CDR3: CASSPLRTGGQETQYF; DNA: TGTGCCAGCTCACCGTTAAGGACAGGGGGCCAAGAGACCCAGTACTTC
size: .; D: .; J: TRBJ2-7; V: TRBV19; CDR3: CASSIGGPSGEQYF; DNA: TGTGCCAGTAGTATAGGGGGGCCCTCGGGTGAGCAGTACTTC
size: many; D: TRBD1; J: TRBJ1-6; V: TRBV20-1; CDR3: CSALGSGGSPLHF; DNA: TGCAGCGCACTGGGGTCAGGGGGATCACCCCTCCACTTT
size: few; D: .; J: TRBJ2-3; V: TRBV3-2; CDR3: CASSLWDRAPCTDTQYF; DNA: TGTGCCAGCAGCCTCTGGGACAGGGCTCCATGCACAGATACGCAGTATTTT
size: many; D: .; J: TRBJ2-2; V: TRBV6-1; CDR3: CASSRPRELFF; DNA: TGTGCCAGCAGCCGTCCTCGGGAGCTGTTTTTT
size: .; D: TRBD1; J: TRBJ1-5; V: TRBV4-1; CDR3: CASSGLGQGFQPQHF; DNA: TGCGCCAGCAGCGGCCTGGGACAGGGCTTCCAGCCCCAGCATTTT
size: many; D: .; J: TRBJ2-2; V: TRBV20-1; CDR3: CSAPGTTGELFF; DNA: TGCAGTGCTCCGGGAACGACCGGGGAGCTGTTTTTT
size: many; D: .; J: TRBJ1-3; V: TRBV7-9; CDR3: CASSSINRGNTIYF; DNA: TGTGCCAGCAGCTCGATTAACAGGGGAAACACCATATATTTT
size: many; D: TRBD2; J: TRBJ2-2; V: TRBV20-1; CDR3: CSAQTSGSGTGELFF; DNA: TGCAGCGCGCAAACTAGCGGGAGTGGGACCGGGGAGCTGTTTTTT
size: many; D: .; J: TRBJ1-4; V: TRBV28; CDR3: CASSSAFGEKLFF; DNA: TGTGCCAGCAGTTCCGCCTTTGGTGAAAAACTGTTTTTT
size: .; D: .; J: TRBJ1-1; V: TRBV12-3/TRBV12-4; CDR3: CASSATGSWSTEAFF; DNA: TGTGCCAGCAGTGCCACAGGGTCTTGGAGTACTGAAGCTTTCTTT
size: .; D: .; J: TRBJ2-7; V: TRBV20-1; CDR3: CSATGRDEQSF; DNA: TGCAGCGCTACCGGTAGGGACGAGCAGTCCTTC
size: many; D: .; J: TRBJ2-7; V: TRBV7-2; CDR3: CASSPDSRVSYEQYF; DNA: TGTGCCAGCAGCCCGGACAGCCGTGTCTCATACGAGCAGTACTTC
size: many; D: .; J: TRBJ1-4; V: TRBV12-3/TRBV12-4; CDR3: CASTGIRYGREKLFF; DNA: TGTGCCAGCACCGGCATCCGGTATGGACGGGAAAAACTGTTTTTT
size: .; D: .; J: TRBJ1-4; V: TRBV10-1; CDR3: CASSDSLSRKKAEKLFF; DNA: TGCGCCAGCAGTGACTCATTGTCACGAAAGAAGGCTGAAAAACTGTTTTTT
size: many; D: TRBD1; J: TRBJ1-2; V: TRBV12-3/TRBV12-4; CDR3: CASSVLGQSYGYTF; DNA: TGTGCCAGCAGCGTCTTGGGACAGTCCTATGGCTACACCTTC
size: .; D: .; J: TRBJ2-7; V: TRBV11-3; CDR3: CAGSQNRETEQYF; DNA: TGTGCCGGCAGCCAAAACAGAGAAACCGAGCAGTACTTC